This is a list of T cell receptor beta chains from one sample in a study of T-cell memory formation after mild COVID-19. TCRdb passed the 5' RACE reads through MiXCR, listing each CDR3 protein once. The data contain under 450,000 distinct CDR3 sequences, under 25% of them singletons. The specimen was PBMCs or a T cell subset sorted from them (not recorded which). The source of these receptors is a young man who had mild COVID-19 (a few samples of this study predate the infection). Cell type and time point are not known. CDR3s include the opening cysteine and the closing phenylalanine or tryptophan. D genes are given only for firm matches. Where a row states a size, it is once, few, many or the class of an expanded clone; other rows omit it.

V	D	size	J	CDR3	DNA
TRBV7-2	-	-	TRBJ2-6	CASSLGGGANVLTF	TGTGCCAGCAGCTTAGGGGGTGGGGCCAACGTCCTGACTTTC
TRBV4-1	TRBD1	-	TRBJ1-2	CASSPQPGQDHYGYTF	TGCGCCAGCAGCCCTCAGCCTGGACAGGACCACTATGGCTACACCTTC
TRBV5-1	-	-	TRBJ1-1	CASKLLDTEAFF	TGCGCCAGCAAATTGCTGGACACTGAAGCTTTCTTT
TRBV20-1	TRBD2	few	TRBJ2-5	CSAIRSGGAPETQYF	TGCAGTGCTATCCGCAGCGGGGGGGCCCCGGAGACCCAGTACTTC
TRBV12-3/TRBV12-4	TRBD1	-	TRBJ1-5	CASKGQGVYQPQHF	TGTGCCAGCAAGGGACAGGGGGTCTATCAGCCCCAGCATTTT
TRBV5-1	-	-	TRBJ1-1	CASSPEQGRNTEAFF	TGCGCCAGCAGCCCGGAACAGGGTCGGAACACTGAAGCTTTCTTT
TRBV5-5	-	-	TRBJ2-3	CASSWRFSADTQYF	TGTGCCAGCAGCTGGCGCTTTTCGGCAGATACGCAGTATTTT
TRBV27	-	few	TRBJ1-2	CASSVSGGFYYGYTF	TGTGCCAGCAGTGTTTCTGGGGGTTTTTACTATGGCTACACCTTC
TRBV12-3/TRBV12-4	TRBD2	-	TRBJ2-3	CASSFRVAGPTDTQYF	TGTGCCAGCAGTTTTCGGGTAGCGGGGCCCACAGATACGCAGTATTTT
TRBV29-1	-	-	TRBJ1-1	CSVVRLNTEAFF	TGCAGCGTTGTTCGGCTGAACACTGAAGCTTTCTTT
TRBV18	-	few	TRBJ1-2	CASSPGLFYGYTF	TGTGCCAGCTCACCAGGACTTTTCTATGGCTACACCTTC
TRBV9	TRBD2	few	TRBJ2-7	CASSVASGSYEQYF	TGTGCCAGCAGCGTAGCTAGCGGCTCCTACGAGCAGTACTTC
TRBV7-2	TRBD1	many	TRBJ2-5	CASSLVSGGQGEETQYF	TGTGCCAGCAGCTTAGTAAGTGGAGGACAGGGTGAAGAGACCCAGTACTTC
TRBV7-9	-	few	TRBJ1-1	CASSFPDGNTEAFF	TGTGCCAGCAGCTTTCCAGATGGGAACACTGAAGCTTTCTTT
TRBV14	TRBD1	-	TRBJ2-3	CASSQDRGPTDTQYF	TGTGCCAGCAGCCAAGACAGGGGGCCAACAGATACGCAGTATTTT
TRBV7-7	-	few	TRBJ2-1	CASSLGALGGYNEQFF	TGTGCCAGCAGCTTAGGGGCCCTCGGAGGCTACAATGAGCAGTTCTTC
TRBV5-1	-	-	TRBJ2-1	CASSLSGQHNEQFF	TGCGCCAGCAGCTTGTCTGGACAACACAATGAGCAGTTCTTC
TRBV12-3/TRBV12-4	-	many	TRBJ1-5	CASSPPPTGRQPQHF	TGTGCCAGCAGTCCCCCCCCCACAGGGCGTCAGCCCCAGCATTTT
TRBV7-2	-	-	TRBJ2-1	CASSFGRGEEQFF	TGTGCCAGCAGCTTCGGACGGGGAGAGGAGCAGTTCTTC
TRBV5-1	-	many	TRBJ2-3	CASSLGRDTQYF	TGCGCCAGCAGCTTGGGGCGAGATACGCAGTATTTT
TRBV9	-	few	TRBJ2-3	CASSVRVSRGTDTQYF	TGTGCCAGCAGCGTAAGGGTATCTCGGGGCACAGATACGCAGTATTTT
TRBV6-5	TRBD2	few	TRBJ2-7	CASSRSAGGNYEQYF	TGTGCCAGCAGCCGTTCCGCGGGGGGGAACTACGAGCAGTACTTC
TRBV29-1	TRBD2	few	TRBJ2-3	CSVCVLRRGAITDTQYF	TGCAGCGTTTGCGTTCTGAGGCGGGGGGCCATCACAGATACGCAGTATTTT
TRBV12-3/TRBV12-4	TRBD1	-	TRBJ1-6	CASNPGGQYNSPLHF	TGTGCCAGCAACCCTGGGGGACAGTATAATTCACCCCTCCACTTT
TRBV6-5	TRBD1	-	TRBJ1-2	CATGQGVLGGYTF	TGTGCCACCGGACAGGGAGTTCTAGGTGGCTACACCTTC
TRBV19	TRBD1	few	TRBJ1-5	CASTDRGKGDQPQHF	TGTGCCAGTACCGACAGGGGTAAGGGGGATCAGCCCCAGCATTTT
TRBV5-1	-	few	TRBJ2-7	CASSLGYPSDEQYF	TGCGCCAGCAGCTTAGGTTACCCCTCTGACGAGCAGTACTTC
TRBV5-5	-	many	TRBJ2-3	CASSWTGTDTQYF	TGTGCCAGCAGCTGGACTGGGACAGATACGCAGTATTTT
TRBV12-2	-	once	TRBJ2-4	CASRLGGQGPLYHLAKNIQYF	TGTGCAAGTCGCTTAGGGGGACAGGGGCCGCTGTACCATCTAGCCAAAAACATTCAGTACTTC
TRBV25-1	-	-	TRBJ1-4	CASRDPTDPNEKLFF	TGTGCCAGCCGAGACCCGACAGACCCGAATGAAAAACTGTTTTTT
TRBV20-1	-	-	TRBJ2-7	CSARGRLYEQYF	TGCAGTGCTAGGGGACGGTTATACGAGCAGTACTTC
TRBV11-2	-	-	TRBJ2-5	CASSFGRGAVQTQYF	TGTGCCAGCAGCTTTGGCAGGGGCGCCGTGCAGACCCAGTACTTC
TRBV5-1	-	few	TRBJ2-3	CASSFAGTTDTQYF	TGCGCCAGCAGCTTCGCGGGGACGACAGATACGCAGTATTTT
TRBV6-2/TRBV6-3	-	many	TRBJ2-7	CASCQVGYSYEQYF	TGTGCCAGCTGTCAGGTGGGCTACTCCTACGAGCAGTACTTC
TRBV7-8	-	-	TRBJ2-1	CASTPAAYNEQFF	TGTGCCAGCACCCCAGCGGCCTACAATGAGCAGTTCTTC
TRBV11-2	-	-	TRBJ2-5	CASSFAGPEETQYF	TGTGCCAGCAGCTTTGCAGGACCCGAAGAGACCCAGTACTTC
TRBV6-5	-	-	TRBJ2-7	CASRRTDIYEQYF	TGTGCCAGCAGAAGAACAGACATCTACGAGCAGTACTTC
TRBV5-4	-	-	TRBJ2-2	CAPRDSNTGELFF	TGTGCCCCCCGGGACTCGAACACCGGGGAGCTGTTTTTT
TRBV7-2	-	-	TRBJ2-3	CASSGLVGDTQYF	TGTGCCAGCAGCGGTTTAGTGGGAGATACGCAGTATTTT
TRBV11-2	TRBD1	few	TRBJ2-3	CASSPWTTGDTDTQYF	TGTGCCAGCAGCCCATGGACGACAGGGGACACAGATACGCAGTATTTT
TRBV3-1	-	few	TRBJ1-2	CASKGGYGYTF	TGTGCCAGCAAGGGCGGCTATGGCTACACCTTC
TRBV4-1	-	few	TRBJ2-3	CASSQDLTADTQYF	TGCGCCAGCAGCCAAGATTTGACCGCAGATACGCAGTATTTT
TRBV4-1	-	-	TRBJ1-5	CASSPPDSSQPQHF	TGCGCCAGCAGCCCCCCAGACTCGTCCCAGCCCCAGCATTTT
TRBV4-1	-	-	TRBJ2-2	CASSPLAPGLGRGELFF	TGCGCCAGCAGCCCACTGGCGCCGGGCCTGGGACGGGGGGAGCTGTTTTTT